This T cell receptor (beta chain) was found in a study of identical twins. One entry per CDR3 protein results from TCRdb running MiXCR on the 5' RACE reads. There are fewer than 900,000 distinct CDR3 sequences in the sample; 15% to 20% occur only once, and around 13% lies in the top ten. These data are also associated with another study on T cells expressing NK-cell markers. That publication notes: Just one sequenced donor of eight was HCMV-seronegative, while seven were seropositive. Dominant NKG2C+ clonotypes made up about 1.0-7.5% of CD8+ T cells in roughly 6 donors.

Sequenced sample: PBMCs. The clonotype was recovered from a woman aged 18-29 years in good health.

The CDR3 bases are TGTGCCAGCAGTTTAGGCCGTCAAGGGGGGAAGTACTTC. It specifies CASSLGRQGGKYF. J is TRBJ2-7 and V is TRBV27; either TRBD1 or TRBD2 may fit D (6 bases each). The V end lost 2 bases, the J end lost 11 bases, and 16 bases lay between the germline ends. CDR3 length: 13 amino acids. Germline CDR1 is MNHEY and CDR2 is SMNVEV (reference sequence).